This T cell receptor beta chain emerged from a study of Graves' ophthalmopathy and Graves' hyperthyroidism. Germline CDR1 is SGDLS and CDR2 is YYNGEE. This CDR3 region has 16 residues. The V end lost 4 bases, the J end lost 8 bases, and 21 bases lay between the germline ends. RNA served as the template for amplifying TCR beta CDR3 regions. The first-round RT-PCR employed HTBI primers together with the Qiagen OneStep RT-PCR kit. A multiplex PCR was then performed as the second round. TCRdb reprocessed the multiplex PCR reads with MiXCR, giving one entry per CDR3 protein. Altogether about 700,000 distinct CDR3 sequences are present, 40% being singletons, with the ten largest covering 44%.

The sequence came from an adult man with Graves' ophthalmopathy. Source material: peripheral blood. J is TRBJ1-4 and V is TRBV9; D is possibly TRBD1 (5 bases). Written as DNA, the CDR3 is TGTGCCAGCAGCTTGGGACCCGGCGGGTTAGGGGAAAAACTGTTTTTT. This codes for CASSLGPGGLGEKLFF.